This T cell receptor beta chain is drawn from a study of blood T cell repertoires in COVID-19. Study-level information: The United States, Italy and Spain provided the acute and convalescent COVID-19 samples.

V was clipped by 5 bases and J by 2 bases, with 4 bases between them. Germline V gives CDR1 LGHNT, CDR2 FRNRAP. This CDR3 has 11 residues. Assay: immunoSEQ multiplex PCR; the TCRdb copy retains only in-frame clones and omits some. This table has about 150,000 clones, roughly 87% appearing once. This receptor was taken from a woman aged 60-75 years with active or convalescent COVID-19. Sequencing was performed on peripheral blood. The chain uses TRBV12-5 and TRBJ2-7; the D is unclear. The CDR3 DNA sequence: TGTGCTAGTGGTGGGCCCTACGAGCAGTACTTC. Its protein product is CASGGPYEQYF.